Each of the 23 T cell receptor beta chains below was sequenced from the same sample in a study of T cells in localized non-small cell lung cancer. Measured with immunoSEQ multiplex PCR; TCRdb has only the in-frame clones, and not every one. The data show fewer than 100,000 clones, roughly 86% seen once. The material was peripheral blood, obtained before any cancer treatment. Receptors were obtained from a man aged 35-75 years with stage I squamous cell lung carcinoma.

On this clone: One end of the junction fails to match germline, which may point to a read error. The rearrangement uses TRBV6-5 and TRBJ2-3; no definite D call. CDR1 is MNHEY, CDR2 SVGAGI, per germline. This CDR3 contains 11 residues. CDR3 region: CASSTSSHWVF. In nucleotides, the CDR3 is TGTGCCAGCAGTACCTCCTCCCATTGGGTTTTT.

This clone has only a few counts. The rearrangement joins TRBV7-8 to TRBJ1-1; the match to TRBD1 covers 7 bases. CDR3 length: 14 amino acids. Germline CDR1 is SGHVS and CDR2 is FQNEAQ. Losses at the gene ends were 5 bases for V and 4 bases for J; bases not matched to a gene: 7. The CDR3 coding sequence is TGTGCCAGCAGCCAGCAGGGGGATTCCACTGAAGCTTTCTTT. Encoded protein: CASSQQGDSTEAFF.

The V call is TRBV7-9, the J call TRBJ1-5, with a possible D match to TRBD1 (6 bases). Per germline, CDR1 SEHNR and CDR2 FQNEAQ (reference sequence). The CDR3 is 16 amino acids. Trimming took 1 base from V and 3 from J, leaving 13 bases between them. The CDR3 is CASSLGDTGTNQPQHF. CDR3 coding DNA: TGTGCCAGCAGCTTAGGGGATACAGGGACCAATCAGCCCCAGCATTTT.

This sequence joins TRBV7-8 and TRBJ2-5; 9 bases match TRBD1. This CDR3 has 16 amino acids. CDR1 and CDR2 from the germline V gene are SGHVS and FQNEAQ. The junction had 9 bases not matched to a gene; V was cut back by 2 bases and J by 5 bases. The CDR3 sequence is CASSLSSQGARETQYF. The CDR3 DNA sequence: TGTGCCAGCAGCTTATCCTCACAGGGGGCGAGGGAGACCCAGTACTTC.

The rearrangement links TRBV5-4 to TRBJ1-4; no firm D call. Germline CDR1 and CDR2: SGHNT and YYREEE (reference sequence). V gave up 2 bases and J gave up 0 bases, with 11 bases separating them. This CDR3 is 16 amino acids long. The CDR3 reads CASSLGLTTTNEKLFF. In DNA form, the CDR3 reads TGTGCCAGCAGCTTAGGACTTACTACAACTAATGAAAAACTGTTTTTT. Supplemented by reference TRBV5-4 and TRBJ1-4, the full variable domain reads ETGVTQSPTHLIKTRGQQVTLRCSSQSGHNTVSWYQQALGQGPQFIFQYYREEENGRGNFPPRFSGLQFPNYSSELNVNALELDDSALYLCASSLGLTTTNEKLFFGSGTQLSVL.

The J gene is TRBJ2-6, the V gene TRBV5-1; 8 nucleotides agree with TRBD1. Trimming at V came to 4 bases and at J to 0 bases, leaving 6 bases not matched to a gene. This CDR3 has 17 amino acids. CDR1 SGHRS and CDR2 YFSETQ come from the germline V gene. The CDR3 is CASSTGQGSSGANVLTF. The CDR3 DNA reads as TGCGCCAGCAGCACTGGACAGGGCAGCTCTGGGGCCAACGTCCTGACTTTC.

V usage is TRBV27 and J usage is TRBJ2-4; a possible D gene is TRBD1 (5 bases). The ends were cut back, 1 base at V and 3 bases at J, with 10 bases in the middle. This CDR3 is 15 amino acids long. Per germline, CDR1 MNHEY and CDR2 SMNVEV (reference sequence). The CDR3 reads CASSLLGAGKNIQYF. For the CDR3, the DNA is TGTGCCAGCAGTTTATTAGGGGCCGGCAAAAACATTCAGTACTTC.

The V call is TRBV19, the J call TRBJ1-2; no reliable D call. CDR1 and CDR2 (germline): LNHDA, SQIVND (reference sequence). The germline V and J ends were trimmed by 0 bases and 8 bases, with 22 bases remaining between them. The CDR3 sequence is 17 residues long. The DNA for the CDR3 is TGTGCCAGTAGTATAGATTCAGCGACGGTCCATCTACGGGGCTACACCTTC. This sequence encodes CASSIDSATVHLRGYTF.

This rearrangement joins TRBV18 to TRBJ2-5; D unresolved. The germline V and J ends were trimmed by 5 bases and 5 bases, with 12 bases remaining between them. The CDR3 contains 13 residues. Germline CDR1 reads KGHSH; CDR2 reads LQKENI. In DNA, the CDR3 is TGTGCCAGCTCATTATCCGGTGGTGAGACCCAGTACTTC. Its protein is CASSLSGGETQYF.

The rearrangement uses TRBV5-4 and TRBJ2-7; D not certain. Between the trimmed V and J ends, which lost 6 bases and 2 bases, there was a span of 15 bases. The CDR3 is made up of 14 amino acids. The V gene's germline CDR1 is SGHNT and CDR2 YYREEE (reference sequence). The CDR3 loop reads CASTTKSGTYEQYF. Written as DNA, the CDR3 is TGTGCCAGCACCACGAAAAGTGGGACCTACGAGCAGTACTTC.

V usage is TRBV11-2 and J usage is TRBJ2-5; TRBD2 is a possible D gene (6 bases). The length of the CDR3 is 14 residues. The germline gives CDR1 SGHAT, CDR2 FQNNGV. Trimming left V 4 bases short and J 7 bases short, with 16 bases between. CDR3 DNA sequence: TGTGCCAGCAGCTCGCGACTAGGATCACGGACCCAGTACTTC. It yields the protein CASSSRLGSRTQYF.

The CDR3 DNA is TGTGCCAGCAGGGGACACGGTTTGGGGACAGATACGCAGTATTTT. It translates to CASRGHGLGTDTQYF. This chain uses TRBV2 with TRBJ2-3; weak D call: TRBD1 (6 bases). The CDR3 spans 15 residues. The V gene lost 6 bases and the J gene lost 3 bases, with 16 bases spanning the gap. CDR1 SNHLY and CDR2 FYNNEI come from the germline V gene.

This clone is a singleton in its sample. The chain employs TRBV7-9 and TRBJ2-7, with D maybe TRBD1 (5 bases). The CDR3 is 16 residues long. The ends were cut back, 5 bases at V and 5 bases at J, with 22 bases in the middle. Germline assignment: CDR1 SEHNR and CDR2 FQNEAQ (reference sequence). CDR3 protein: CASSRSVWGASHEQYF. The CDR3 DNA follows: TGTGCCAGCAGCCGTAGTGTATGGGGCGCGTCCCACGAGCAGTACTTC. The full variable domain, completed using reference TRBV7-9 and TRBJ2-7, is DTGVSQNPRHKITKRGQNVTFRCDPISEHNRLYWYRQTLGQGPEFLTYFQNEAQLEKSRLLSDRFSAERPKGSFSTLEIQRTEQGDSAMYLCASSRSVWGASHEQYFGPGTRLTVT.

A remark on this clone: Other DNA variants within this sample encode the same CDR3. The V gene is TRBV20-1, the J gene TRBJ1-1; D uncertain. Germline CDR1 reads DFQATT; CDR2 reads SNEGSKA (reference sequence). This CDR3 spans 11 amino acids. Between the trimmed V and J ends, which lost 4 bases and 2 bases, there was a span of 5 bases. The CDR3 sequence: CSAIRNTEAFF. As DNA, the CDR3 is TGCAGTGCTATAAGAAACACTGAAGCTTTCTTT.

This sequence joins TRBV4-3 and TRBJ1-2; D remains unclear. Trimming stripped 0 bases from V and 13 bases from J, with 15 bases between. The length of the CDR3 is 13 residues. CDR1 and CDR2 (germline): LGHNA, YSLEER. CDR3: CASSQDKQAVGTF. In nucleotides, the CDR3 is TGCGCCAGCAGCCAAGATAAGCAGGCGGTGGGCACCTTC.

For this clone: At one boundary the junction diverges from the germline segment, which might be a read error. This chain uses TRBV5-1 with TRBJ2-5, with TRBD1 as a possible D gene (5 bases). The CDR3 totals 14 residues. Per the germline V gene, CDR1 is SGHRS and CDR2 is YFSETQ. The CDR3 sequence is CASRLDIQQETQYF. Here the CDR3 DNA reads TGCGCCAGCAGGTTGGACATCCAGCAAGAGACCCAGTACTTC.

The genes are TRBV25-1 and TRBJ1-3, with D possibly TRBD1 on 5 matching bases. Germline V gene sequence: CDR1 MGHDK, CDR2 SYGVNS. This CDR3 region has 13 residues. V was trimmed by 10 bases and J by 7 bases, leaving 17 bases between them. The CDR3 nucleotides read TGTGCCACCAGAAAACAGGTCGGGAACACCATATATTTT. Translated, it gives CATRKQVGNTIYF.

The chain carries TRBV25-1 and TRBJ1-2; D not resolved. V dropped 6 bases and J dropped 4 bases, with 15 bases sitting between them. This CDR3 spans 14 amino acids. Germline CDR1 reads MGHDK; CDR2 reads SYGVNS. The CDR3 DNA is TGTGCCAGCAGGCACGGGAGGGAGGGCTATGGCTACACCTTC. It specifies CASRHGREGYGYTF.

This clone showed up just a few times. V is TRBV6-1 and J is TRBJ1-2; D not resolved. Deletions cut 1 base from V and 2 bases from J, with 11 bases between. The CDR3 is made up of 15 amino acids. Per germline, CDR1 MNHNS and CDR2 SASEGT. DNA for the CDR3: TGTGCCAGCAGTGAAGTGTGGGCAAAGAACTATGGCTACACCTTC. Its translation: CASSEVWAKNYGYTF.

The chain carries TRBV20-1 and TRBJ1-6; D unresolved. Per germline, CDR1 DFQATT and CDR2 SNEGSKA (reference sequence). This CDR3 spans 11 amino acids. V was shortened by 1 base and J by 9 bases, with 4 bases between the two germline ends. Here the CDR3 reads CSARVSSPLHF. For the CDR3, the DNA is TGCAGTGCTAGAGTCAGTTCACCCCTCCACTTT.

The rearrangement links TRBV7-2 to TRBJ1-5; D is unclear. This CDR3 has 13 residues. V was trimmed by 3 bases and J by 6 bases, leaving 9 bases between them. Germline V lookup: CDR1 SGHTA, CDR2 FQGNSA. As DNA, the CDR3 is TGTGCCAGCAGCTTGGGAAACTTTCAGCCCCAGCATTTT. Protein: CASSLGNFQPQHF.

V gene TRBV18 combines with J gene TRBJ2-1; 10 bases are shared with TRBD1. V lost 3 bases, J lost 6 bases, and 2 bases stayed unmatched. The germline V gene encodes CDR1 KGHSH and CDR2 LQKENI. The CDR3 is 14 amino acids. Here the CDR3 reads CASSPWDRGNEQFF. As DNA, the CDR3 is TGTGCCAGCTCACCTTGGGACAGGGGCAATGAGCAGTTCTTC.

This clone was picked up one time. The CDR3 spells CSVIRNTEAFF. The CDR3 DNA reads as TGCAGTGTAATCAGAAACACTGAAGCTTTCTTT. This chain links TRBV20-1 with TRBJ1-1; no firm D call. V was pared by 7 bases and J by 2 bases, with 8 bases between. CDR1 is DFQATT, CDR2 SNEGSKA, per germline (reference sequence). The CDR3 runs to 11 residues.